This T cell receptor beta chain was recorded in a study of OX40 agonist ivuxolimab in advanced cancers. In the study overall: At doses from 0.01 to 10 mg/kg, patients were given intravenous ivuxolimab every 2 weeks. Mean age approximately 66 years, range roughly 20 to 85; roughly 82% male.

Using immunoSEQ multiplex PCR, the repertoire was profiled, and TCRdb retains in-frame clones only, with some absent. The data show fewer than 90,000 clones, with 90% to 95% seen just once and roughly 2.1% held by the top ten. The sample holds one count of this clone. Trimming cost V 5 bases and J 0 bases, with 18 bases left between them. The CDR3 runs 16 residues. CDR1 and CDR2 (germline): SQVTM, ANQGSEA. The sequencing used CD4+ or CD8+ T cells sorted from blood, collected in a trial of the OX40 agonist ivuxolimab. The TCR sequence derives from an adult with an advanced solid tumor such as melanoma, head and neck, liver or kidney cancer. The chain is built from TRBV29-1 and TRBJ2-3, with D possibly matching TRBD1 (5 bases). CDR3 residues: CSVNPMQGSSTDTQYF. CDR3 in DNA: TGCAGCGTTAATCCGATGCAGGGCTCAAGCACAGATACGCAGTATTTT.